The 28 T cell receptor beta chains below come from one sample, sequenced in a study of blood T cells in healthy people across ages. The use of a sample-barcoded 5' primer and a J-beta primer mix characterized a second PCR of about 7 to 12 cycles. TCRdb ran MiXCR on the 5' RACE reads and lists one entry per CDR3 protein. This table has roughly 680,000 distinct CDR3 sequences, approximately 52% appearing once. Sequenced sample: blood. The receptors derive from a woman aged 80 or over in good health.

As for this clonotype: It may be a read error: a sequence one base away is much more abundant. V usage is TRBV12-3 or TRBV12-4 and J usage is TRBJ2-7; 12 bases match TRBD2. Germline trimming cut 7 bases from V and 7 bases from J; bases unmatched to any gene: 8. CDR3 size: 14 residues. In nucleotides, the CDR3 is TGTGCCAGCAAGACTAGCGGGAGCGGAAATGAGCAGTACTTC. Its protein is CASKTSGSGNEQYF.

This clonotype was counted only a few times. The V and J genes are TRBV7-2 and TRBJ1-6, with D uncertain. This CDR3 region has 13 residues. V was pared by 5 bases and J by 9 bases, with 11 bases between. Germline V CDR1 and CDR2: SGHTA, FQGNSA. The CDR3 here is CASSPRPISPLHF. The CDR3 nucleotides are TGTGCCAGCAGCCCCCGCCCGATTTCACCCCTCCACTTT.

About this clonotype itself: A read error is possible here, since a much larger clone lies one base away. The chain combines TRBV27 with TRBJ2-5, with D perhaps TRBD1 or TRBD2 (5 bases each). The J call could be wrong; TRBJ2-1 is a better fit for the DNA end. There are 13 residues in the CDR3. Germline CDR1 MNHEY, CDR2 SMNVEV (reference sequence). CDR3 in amino acids: CASSFWDQETQFF. In DNA form, the CDR3 reads TGTGCCAGCAGTTTCTGGGACCAAGAGACCCAGTTCTTC.

V and J are TRBV6-2 or TRBV6-3 and TRBJ2-5, with TRBD1 as a possible D gene (6 bases). The V gene's germline CDR1 is MNHEY and CDR2 SVGEGT. This CDR3 has 16 amino acids. V lost 6 bases and J lost 5, with 22 bases in between. The CDR3 coding sequence is TGTGCCAGCAGAGCCCTCAAGGGACAAACTGGGGAGACCCAGTACTTC. This codes for CASRALKGQTGETQYF.

J is TRBJ2-6 and V is TRBV20-1; D is unclear. The germline gives CDR1 DFQATT, CDR2 SNEGSKA (reference sequence). V was pared by 3 bases and J by 0 bases, with 12 bases between. The CDR3 has 16 amino acids. Here the CDR3 reads CSASVASVSGANVLTF. The CDR3, as DNA: TGCAGTGCTAGCGTTGCCTCCGTCTCTGGGGCCAACGTCCTGACTTTC.

The V gene is TRBV2, the J gene TRBJ1-4; no definite D call. This CDR3 is 11 amino acids long. Germline assignment: CDR1 SNHLY and CDR2 FYNNEI. Trimming took 2 bases from V and 5 from J, leaving 0 bases between them. The CDR3 sequence is CASSENEKLFF. The CDR3 DNA reads as TGTGCCAGCAGTGAAAATGAAAAACTGTTTTTT.

This rearrangement joins TRBV3-1 to TRBJ1-5; D possibly corresponds to TRBD1 (5 bases). Germline CDR1 and CDR2: LGHDT and YNNKEL (reference sequence). V lost 7 bases and J lost 9, with 10 bases in between. This CDR3 has 11 residues. CDR3 nucleotide sequence: TGTGCCAGCACCAACGGGGGGCCCCAGCATTTT. Translation gives CASTNGGPQHF. The variable domain in full, completed from reference TRBV3-1 and TRBJ1-5, reads DTAVSQTPKYLVTQMGNDKSIKCEQNLGHDTMYWYKQDSKKFLKIMFSYNNKELIINETVPNRFSPKSPDKAHLNLHINSLELGDSAVYFCASTNGGPQHFGDGTRLSIL.

This clonotype was seen repeatedly, ten times or more. V is TRBV15 and J is TRBJ2-5; weak D call: TRBD1 (5 bases). There are 14 residues in the CDR3. V lost 5 bases, J lost 2 bases, and 12 bases lay in between. The V gene's germline CDR1 is LNHNV and CDR2 YYDKDF (reference sequence). The CDR3 bases are TGTGCCACCAGCCCCTTGACAGTTCAAGAGACCCAGTACTTC. This translates into CATSPLTVQETQYF.

This clonotype showed up many times. The genes are TRBV12-3 or TRBV12-4 and TRBJ2-3; 9 bases align to TRBD1. V gave up 6 bases and J gave up 3 bases; unmatched junction bases: 7. This CDR3 is built from 15 residues. CDR3 nucleotides: TGTGCCAGCAGAACAGGGGGCTTAGGGACAGATACGCAGTATTTT. Translated, it gives CASRTGGLGTDTQYF.

This clonotype was counted ten times or more. The rearrangement uses TRBV28 and TRBJ2-7; a possible D gene is TRBD2 (7 bases). Germline V gene sequence: CDR1 MDHEN, CDR2 SYDVKM. The CDR3 loop spans 16 amino acids. Trimming cost V 7 bases and J 2 bases, with 21 bases left between them. The CDR3 here is CASMEIGGRNPYEQYF. CDR3 coding DNA: TGTGCCAGCATGGAGATCGGGGGGCGTAACCCCTACGAGCAGTACTTC.

V is TRBV5-1 and J is TRBJ1-5, with a weak D call TRBD1 (6 bases). Per germline, CDR1 SGHRS and CDR2 YFSETQ. Trimming took 0 bases from V and 1 from J, leaving 11 bases between them. This CDR3 region has 16 residues. CDR3 DNA: TGCGCCAGCAGCTTGGAGGGGGGCTTAAGCAATCAGCCCCAGCATTTT. This codes for CASSLEGGLSNQPQHF.

J is TRBJ2-2 and V is TRBV28; D could derive from TRBD1 or TRBD2 (5 bases each). The germline CDR1 and CDR2 sequences are MDHEN and SYDVKM. The CDR3 extends over 14 amino acids. V gave up 4 bases and J gave up 7 bases, with 13 bases separating them. This CDR3 reads CASSSGYRGGELFF. The CDR3 bases are TGTGCCAGCAGTTCAGGGTATCGGGGCGGGGAGCTGTTTTTT. Filled out from reference TRBV28 and TRBJ2-2, the complete variable domain reads DVKVTQSSRYLVKRTGEKVFLECVQDMDHENMFWYRQDPGLGLRLIYFSYDVKMKEKGDIPEGYSVSREKKERFSLILESASTNQTSMYLCASSSGYRGGELFFGEGSRLTVL.

The chain employs TRBV20-1 and TRBJ1-2; no clear D gene. The ends were cut back, 5 bases at V and 4 bases at J, with 14 bases in the middle. Germline V gives CDR1 DFQATT, CDR2 SNEGSKA (reference sequence). This CDR3 region has 13 residues. CDR3 residues: CSAPSAVRYGYTF. Written as DNA, the CDR3 is TGCAGTGCTCCCTCAGCAGTCCGCTATGGCTACACCTTC.

The CDR3 bases are TGCAGCGTGTTTGGGGAGGAGACCCAGTACTTC. It encodes CSVFGEETQYF. The V gene is TRBV29-1, the J gene TRBJ2-5; D perhaps matches TRBD2 (5 bases). This CDR3 is 11 amino acids long. Germline V gene lookup returns CDR1 SQVTM and CDR2 ANQGSEA. The V end lost 6 bases, the J end lost 5 bases, and 10 bases lay between the germline ends.

At least ten counts were recorded for this clonotype. V is TRBV7-2 and J is TRBJ1-2; the D is unclear. CDR1 is SGHTA and CDR2 is FQGNSA in the germline V gene. CDR3 size: 16 residues. V was clipped by 0 bases and J by 4 bases, with 15 bases between them. DNA of the CDR3: TGTGCCAGCAGCTTAGCGACGGCAGGCGCTGGCTATGGCTACACCTTC. As protein: CASSLATAGAGYGYTF.

The chain is built from TRBV12-3 or TRBV12-4 and TRBJ2-4; D is undetermined. V was clipped by 2 bases and J by 0 bases, with 5 bases between them. The CDR3 runs 14 residues. The CDR3 is CASSLLLAKNIQYF. The CDR3 nucleotides are TGTGCCAGCAGTTTATTATTAGCCAAAAACATTCAGTACTTC.

This clonotype was seen just once. The rearrangement uses TRBV7-3 and TRBJ2-3; no clear D gene. Germline CDR1 is SGHTA and CDR2 is FQGTGA. Between the trimmed V and J ends, which lost 5 bases and 2 bases, there was a span of 14 bases. CDR3 length: 15 amino acids. CDR3: CASSPSFGLTDTQYF. The CDR3 coding sequence is TGTGCCAGCAGCCCCTCTTTTGGCCTCACAGATACGCAGTATTTT. Looking up the rest from reference TRBV7-3 and TRBJ2-3 gives the full variable domain: GAGVSQTPSNKVTEKGKYVELRCDPISGHTALYWYRQSLGQGPEFLIYFQGTGAADDSGLPNDRFFAVRPEGSVSTLKIQRTERGDSAVYLCASSPSFGLTDTQYFGPGTRLTVL.

This CDR3 reads CASRRGTTNEKLFF. DNA for the CDR3: TGTGCCAGCAGACGGGGGACAACTAATGAAAAACTGTTTTTT. This chain links TRBV5-5 with TRBJ1-4; possible D gene TRBD1, 5 bases. Germline CDR1 and CDR2: SGHKS and YYEKEE (reference sequence). The V end was cut by 5 bases, the J end by 0 bases, with 8 bases between. This CDR3 region has 14 residues.

The chain links TRBV20-1 to TRBJ2-1; 7 nucleotides line up with TRBD2. The CDR3 length is 13 residues. Germline lookup yields CDR1 DFQATT and CDR2 SNEGSKA (reference sequence). The V gene end was trimmed by 6 bases and the J gene end by 9 bases; junction bases not matched to a gene: 11. The CDR3 reads CSASGERDTEQFF. Here the CDR3 DNA reads TGCAGTGCCAGTGGGGAGCGGGATACTGAGCAGTTCTTC.

The chain carries TRBV28 and TRBJ1-4; D unclear. Germline CDR1 and CDR2: MDHEN and SYDVKM. V shed 11 bases and J shed 0 bases, with 7 bases lying between them. The CDR3 extends over 12 amino acids. The CDR3 sequence is CAAGTTNEKLFF. CDR3 nucleotides: TGTGCCGCGGGAACAACTAATGAAAAACTGTTTTTT.

V gene TRBV24-1 combines with J gene TRBJ2-5; D is possibly TRBD2 (5 bases). Trimming took 4 bases from V and 0 from J, leaving 11 bases between them. Germline V lookup: CDR1 KGHDR, CDR2 SFDVKD. CDR3 length: 15 amino acids. The CDR3, as DNA: TGTGCCACCAGTGACGTAGGGAGTCACCAAGAGACCCAGTACTTC. It yields the protein CATSDVGSHQETQYF.

About this clonotype itself: A much larger clone is a single base away; this may be a read error. V and J are TRBV7-2 and TRBJ2-1; D ambiguous. The germline gives CDR1 SGHTA, CDR2 FQGNSA. There are 15 residues in the CDR3. CDR3 region: CASGFSVSSYNEQFF. In nucleotides, the CDR3 is TGTGCCAGCGGCTTTTCAGTGAGCTCCTACAATGAGCAGTTCTTC.

In regard to this clonotype: A much larger clone differs by one base, so this may be a read error. The V call is TRBV29-1, the J call TRBJ2-1; D may be TRBD2 (6 bases). With 8 bases removed from V and 7 bases from J, the gap between germline ends came to 12 bases. This CDR3 contains 11 residues. Germline assignment: CDR1 SQVTM and CDR2 ANQGSEA. CDR3 sequence reads: CSRGARNEQFF. The CDR3 DNA reads TGCAGCCGCGGGGCCCGGAATGAGCAGTTCTTC.

This clonotype has ten or more counts. The rearrangement uses TRBV5-1 and TRBJ2-4, with 9 bases aligning to TRBD2. The germline V gene has CDR1 SGHRS and CDR2 YFSETQ. The J segment lost 3 bases and the V segment lost 2 bases, leaving 3 bases of the junction unmatched. This CDR3 is built from 15 residues. This CDR3 reads CASSFSSGSKNIQYF. CDR3 in DNA: TGCGCCAGCAGCTTTAGTAGCGGGAGCAAAAACATTCAGTACTTC.

V and J are TRBV9 and TRBJ2-1; possibly TRBD1 or TRBD2 for D (6 bases each). The V gene's germline CDR1 is SGDLS and CDR2 YYNGEE. V gave up 3 bases and J gave up 5 bases, with 12 bases separating them. There are 14 residues in the CDR3. The CDR3 reads CASSEGGGNNEQFF. For the CDR3, the DNA is TGTGCCAGCAGCGAGGGGGGTGGCAACAATGAGCAGTTCTTC.

The chain couples TRBV10-3 to TRBJ2-5, with 9 bases lining up with TRBD2. The better agreement between TRBJ2-7 and the DNA end casts doubt on the J call. The CDR3 has 13 amino acids. Germline CDR1 ENHRY, CDR2 SYGVKD. The CDR3 reads CAARRTSDYEQYF. In DNA, the CDR3 is TGTGCCGCCCGCCGGACTAGCGATTACGAGCAGTACTTC.

As concerns this clonotype: Given a much more abundant clone one base away, this may be a read error. V usage is TRBV12-5 and J usage is TRBJ2-7, with D perhaps matching TRBD2 (5 bases). Germline CDR1 LGHNT, CDR2 FRNRAP. The CDR3 is 15 residues long. V lost 6 bases and J lost 7, with 22 bases in between. The CDR3 DNA reads as TGTGCTAGTGGGGCCTCTAGAGGGTCCTACAATGAGCAGTACTTC. This encodes CASGASRGSYNEQYF.

This clonotype showed up many times. The CDR3 DNA reads TGTGCCAGCAGTTTGTCCCGGACTAGCGGGAGCAATGAGCAGTTCTTC. Its translation: CASSLSRTSGSNEQFF. The rearrangement links TRBV12-3 or TRBV12-4 to TRBJ2-1, with 13 bases matching TRBD2. V shed 3 bases and J 6 bases; nucleotides not matched to a gene: 5. The CDR3 covers 16 residues.